This T cell receptor (beta chain) emerged from a study of beta chain features in type 1 diabetes (dated by TCRdb to the late 2010s). For the wider study: Patients and healthy donors did not differ in mean age, gender distribution, total cell number or subset yield. A total of roughly 100 million sorted cells were examined across all samples, and RNA yield correlated strongly with the number of cells per subset. Naive and central memory subsets were obtained from all 28 donors, but regulatory and stem cell-like memory subsets were isolated from only 8 patients and roughly eight healthy donors. In the study, TCRB repertoires of sorted circulating CD4+ T cell subsets from recently diagnosed type 1 diabetes patients were compared with those of matched healthy donors.

From each donor, a single peripheral blood sample of about 100 mL on average was drawn into heparinised tubes. Naive, central memory, regulatory and stem cell-like memory CD4+ T cells were sorted on a BD FACSAria II using a panel including CD45RO, CCR7, CD25, CD127, CD95 and CD27. Purity was above 95% for every sorted population. PBMCs were isolated right away by Lymphoprep density gradient centrifugation and were stained directly, without culture. So that batch effects would be minimized, each experiment stained and sorted samples in pairs, pairing one healthy donor with one patient. The entire amount of isolated RNA was reverse transcribed using the High Capacity cDNA Reverse Transcription Kit, so the sequenced TCRB transcripts were expressed ones. Deep immunoSEQ sequencing was applied to naive, central memory and regulatory T cell samples, giving an average of around 4 million total reads per sample. Sorted cells were lysed in RLT buffer and RNA was extracted with DNase-treated RNeasy Micro or Mini kits, depending on cell number. To prevent cross-contamination, each cell subset was processed individually, whereas patient and healthy donor samples were processed jointly. The immunoSEQ multiplex PCR was used to amplify TCRB sequences from cDNA, yielding 87-bp fragments that span the CDR3 region. Amplicons were sequenced on the Illumina HiSeq platform. In the source study's methods: Synthetic template baselines were used to correct PCR bias computationally, reads within Hamming distance 2 were collapsed, and singletons that could not be merged were discarded. Reads were aligned against IMGT so that V, D and J genes, CDR3 length and insertions or deletions at six rearrangement sites could be assigned. Clonotype counts were normalized to sorted cell number within each subset before computing true diversity and Gini coefficients with the tcR R package. Repertoire sharing was quantified using the overlap coefficient calculated on TCRB nucleotide sequences. As a proxy for the pre-selection repertoire, out-of-frame TCRB sequences from naive cells were analyzed. Not all clones reach the TCRdb copy of this immuneACCESS table, which keeps in-frame sequences only. Checked studies attribute under half of the gap to unresolved V genes and leave the rest unexplained. V, J and clone size were drawn from that table, and D and trimming were deduced from the DNA. A total of 200,000 to 250,000 clones appear in this sample, 13% to 15% of them only once. The top ten clones comprise around 0.03% of the sample.

Summary of the overall study and its limitations: Because cDNA was sequenced instead of genomic DNA, activated cells with high expression could be over-represented, although the groups did not differ in activation or CD3 levels. Only small numbers of individuals were included in the HLA sub-analyses, which left unresolved whether HLA type had any influence on TCRB rearrangement. Naive, central memory and regulatory TCRB repertoires appeared more similar among patients than among healthy donors. At VDJ recombination sites, type 1 diabetes patients had fewer insertions and more deleted nucleotides, which implies abnormalities in thymic rearrangement. Shorter templates might have been favored by PCR, but patient and control samples were amplified and corrected together, so both groups would have been affected equally by any skew. In all four CD4+ subsets, TCRB CDR3 length was moderately but significantly shorter in type 1 diabetes patients.

As for this clone: It lacks a known antigen. No quality values exist for individual bases; no much larger clone is one base distant.

The sequence was obtained from a woman aged 40 to 49 in good health. Sample: naive CD4+ T cells from blood. The cell subset or site label, as the study defines it: true naive CD4+ T cells.

Here the CDR3 is given as CASSYAGQGLNEQFF. DNA sequence: TGTGCCAGCAGCTACGCGGGACAGGGACTCAATGAGCAGTTCTTC. The chain is encoded by TRBV7-2 joined to TRBJ2-1; TRBD1 agrees with 9 junctional bases. CDR1 SGHTA and CDR2 FQGNSA are derived from the germline V gene. V and J are trimmed by 4 bases and 6 bases, and the gene matches miss 7 bases of the junction. Including the terminal cysteine and phenylalanine, the CDR3 comprises 15 residues. CDR3 DNA only is kept here, 45 bases in frame from base 1.